The entry below describes one T cell receptor beta chain. Different DNA sequences within this sample yield the same CDR3. The sample is drawn from a study of T cell changes during pregnancy in multiple sclerosis. The CDR3 is 13 amino acids. Germline V gene data show CDR1 as KGHSH and CDR2 as LQKENI. The junction had 3 bases not matched to a gene; V was cut back by 6 bases and J by 3 bases. Clones were read by immunoSEQ multiplex PCR, and TCRdb kept only the in-frame ones, dropping some. The sample gives 40,000 to 60,000 clones, approximately 87% of which show up once; under 1.5% is in the top ten. Sample: peripheral blood, taken in the first trimester of pregnancy. This chain links TRBV18 with TRBJ1-2, with 8 bases matching TRBD1. The sequence was collected from a female donor in good health, enrolled as a control in a pregnancy study. The CDR3 DNA sequence: TGTGCCAGCTCCCCGGACAGGGACTATGGCTACACCTTC. It translates to CASSPDRDYGYTF.